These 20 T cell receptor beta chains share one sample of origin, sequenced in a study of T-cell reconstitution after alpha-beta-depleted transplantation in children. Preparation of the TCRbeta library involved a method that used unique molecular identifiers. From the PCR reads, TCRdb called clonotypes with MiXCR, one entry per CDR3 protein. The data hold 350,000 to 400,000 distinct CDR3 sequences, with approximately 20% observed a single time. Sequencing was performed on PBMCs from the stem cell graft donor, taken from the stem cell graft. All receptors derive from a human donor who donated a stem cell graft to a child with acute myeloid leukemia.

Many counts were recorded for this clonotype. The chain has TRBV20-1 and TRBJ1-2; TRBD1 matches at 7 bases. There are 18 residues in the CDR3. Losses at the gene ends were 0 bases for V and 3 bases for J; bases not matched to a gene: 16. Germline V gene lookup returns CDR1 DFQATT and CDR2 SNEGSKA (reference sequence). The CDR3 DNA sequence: TGCAGTGCTAGAGATATCCGACAGGGTATATCCCTTGACTATGGCTACACCTTC. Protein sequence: CSARDIRQGISLDYGYTF.

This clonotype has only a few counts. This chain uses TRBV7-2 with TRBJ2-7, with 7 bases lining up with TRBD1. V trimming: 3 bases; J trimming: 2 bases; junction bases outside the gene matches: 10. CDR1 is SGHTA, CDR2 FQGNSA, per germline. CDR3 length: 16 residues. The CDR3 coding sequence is TGTGCCAGCAGCTTCTTCACAGGGGCCCTAACCTACGAGCAGTACTTC. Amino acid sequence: CASSFFTGALTYEQYF. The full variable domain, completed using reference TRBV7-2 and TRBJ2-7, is GAGVSQSPSNKVTEKGKDVELRCDPISGHTALYWYRQSLGQGLEFLIYFQGNSAPDKSGLPSDRFSAERTGGSVSTLTIQRTQQEDSAVYLCASSFFTGALTYEQYFGPGTRLTVT.

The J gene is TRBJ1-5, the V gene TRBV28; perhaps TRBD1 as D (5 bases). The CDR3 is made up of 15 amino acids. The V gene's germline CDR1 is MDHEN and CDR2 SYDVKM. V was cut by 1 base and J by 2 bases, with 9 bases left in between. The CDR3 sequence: CASSLSGRGNQPQHF. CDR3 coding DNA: TGTGCCAGCAGTTTATCGGGACGTGGCAATCAGCCCCAGCATTTT.

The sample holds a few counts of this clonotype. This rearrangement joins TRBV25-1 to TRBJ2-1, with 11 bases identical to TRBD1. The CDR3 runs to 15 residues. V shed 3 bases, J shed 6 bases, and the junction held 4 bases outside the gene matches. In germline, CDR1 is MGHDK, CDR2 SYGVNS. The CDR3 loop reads CASSEPGTGGNEQFF. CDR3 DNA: TGTGCCAGCAGTGAGCCCGGGACAGGGGGCAATGAGCAGTTCTTC.

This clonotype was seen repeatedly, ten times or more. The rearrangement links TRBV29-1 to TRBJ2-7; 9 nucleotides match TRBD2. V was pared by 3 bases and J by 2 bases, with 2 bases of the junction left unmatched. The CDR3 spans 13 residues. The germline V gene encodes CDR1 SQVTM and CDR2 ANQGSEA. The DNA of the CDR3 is TGCAGCGTTGAGACTAGCGGTCCCTACGAGCAGTACTTC. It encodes CSVETSGPYEQYF.

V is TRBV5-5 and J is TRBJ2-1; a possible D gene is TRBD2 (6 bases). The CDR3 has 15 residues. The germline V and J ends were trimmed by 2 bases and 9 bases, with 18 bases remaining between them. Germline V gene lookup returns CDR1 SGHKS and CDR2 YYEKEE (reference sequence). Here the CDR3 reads CASSLTSMGPSEQFF. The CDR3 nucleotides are TGTGCCAGCAGCTTAACTAGCATGGGACCCAGTGAGCAGTTCTTC.

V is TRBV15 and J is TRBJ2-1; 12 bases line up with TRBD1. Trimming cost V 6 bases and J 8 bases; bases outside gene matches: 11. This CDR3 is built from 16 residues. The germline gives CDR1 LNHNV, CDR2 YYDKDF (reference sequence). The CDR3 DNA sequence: TGTGCCACCAGATTGTGGGGGACAGGGGGCTTGGATGAGCAGTTCTTC. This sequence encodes CATRLWGTGGLDEQFF.

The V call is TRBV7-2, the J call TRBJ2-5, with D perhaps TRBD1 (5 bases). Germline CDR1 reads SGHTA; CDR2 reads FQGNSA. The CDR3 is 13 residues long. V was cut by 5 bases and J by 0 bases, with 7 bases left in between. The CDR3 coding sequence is TGTGCCAGCAGCGAACAGGACCAAGAGACCCAGTACTTC. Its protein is CASSEQDQETQYF.

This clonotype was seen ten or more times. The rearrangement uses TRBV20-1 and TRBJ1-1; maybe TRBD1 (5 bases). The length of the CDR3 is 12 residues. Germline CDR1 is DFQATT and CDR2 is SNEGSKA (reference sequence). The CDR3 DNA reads TGCATCGTGGGGGGAATCGACACTGAAGCTTTCTTT. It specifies CIVGGIDTEAFF.

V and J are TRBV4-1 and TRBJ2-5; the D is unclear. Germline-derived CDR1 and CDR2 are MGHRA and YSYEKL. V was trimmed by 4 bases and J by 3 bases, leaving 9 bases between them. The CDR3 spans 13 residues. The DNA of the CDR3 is TGCGCCAGCAGCCGTGGGGTTGAAGAGACCCAGTACTTC. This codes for CASSRGVEETQYF.

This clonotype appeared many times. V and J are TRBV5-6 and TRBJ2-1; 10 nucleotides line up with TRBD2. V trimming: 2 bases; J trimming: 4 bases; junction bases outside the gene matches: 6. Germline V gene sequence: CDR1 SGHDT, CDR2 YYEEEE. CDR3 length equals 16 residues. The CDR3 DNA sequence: TGTGCCAGCAGCTTTTTGGGGACTAGCGCATACAATGAGCAGTTCTTC. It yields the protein CASSFLGTSAYNEQFF.

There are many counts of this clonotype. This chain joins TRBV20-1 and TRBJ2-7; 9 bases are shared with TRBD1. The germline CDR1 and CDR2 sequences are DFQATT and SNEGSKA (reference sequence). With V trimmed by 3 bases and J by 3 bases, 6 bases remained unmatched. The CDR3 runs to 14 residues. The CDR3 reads CSASGTGWGYEQYF. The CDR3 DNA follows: TGCAGTGCTAGTGGGACAGGGTGGGGCTACGAGCAGTACTTC.

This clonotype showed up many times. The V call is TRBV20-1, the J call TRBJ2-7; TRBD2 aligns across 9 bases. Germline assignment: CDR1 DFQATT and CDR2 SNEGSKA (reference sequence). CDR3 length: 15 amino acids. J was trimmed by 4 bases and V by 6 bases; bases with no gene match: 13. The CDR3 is CSALAILAGKYEQYF. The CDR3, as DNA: TGCAGTGCCCTCGCCATCCTAGCGGGAAAATACGAGCAGTACTTC.

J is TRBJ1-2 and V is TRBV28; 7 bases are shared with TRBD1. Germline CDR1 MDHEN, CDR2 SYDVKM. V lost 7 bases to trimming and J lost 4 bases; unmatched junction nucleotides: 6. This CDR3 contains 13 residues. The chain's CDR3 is CASTNPGGYGYTF. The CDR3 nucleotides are TGTGCCAGCACCAACCCAGGGGGCTATGGCTACACCTTC.

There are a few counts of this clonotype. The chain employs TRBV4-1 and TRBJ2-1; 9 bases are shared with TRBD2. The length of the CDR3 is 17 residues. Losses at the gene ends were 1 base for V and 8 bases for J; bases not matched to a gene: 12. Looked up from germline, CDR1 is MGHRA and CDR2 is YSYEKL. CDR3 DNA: TGCGCCAGCAGCCAAGTAACGAGTGTTAGCGGGAGAGATGAGCAGTTCTTC. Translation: CASSQVTSVSGRDEQFF.

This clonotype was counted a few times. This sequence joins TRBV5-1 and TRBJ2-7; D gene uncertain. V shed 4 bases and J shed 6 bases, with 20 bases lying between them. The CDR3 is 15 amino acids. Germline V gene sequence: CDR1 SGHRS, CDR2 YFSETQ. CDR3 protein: CASSLEGLDRSEQYF. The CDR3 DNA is TGCGCCAGCAGCCTCGAAGGGTTGGATCGGAGCGAGCAGTACTTC. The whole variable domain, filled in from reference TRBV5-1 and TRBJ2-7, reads KAGVTQTPRYLIKTRGQQVTLSCSPISGHRSVSWYQQTPGQGLQFLFEYFSETQRNKGNFPGRFSGRQFSNSRSEMNVSTLELGDSALYLCASSLEGLDRSEQYFGPGTRLTVT.

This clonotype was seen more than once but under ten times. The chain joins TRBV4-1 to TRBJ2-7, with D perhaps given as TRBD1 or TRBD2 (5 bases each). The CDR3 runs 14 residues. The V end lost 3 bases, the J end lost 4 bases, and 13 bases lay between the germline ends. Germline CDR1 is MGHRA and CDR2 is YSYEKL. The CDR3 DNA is TGCGCCAGCAGCCAGGGACGGAGGATGTACGAGCAGTACTTC. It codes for CASSQGRRMYEQYF.

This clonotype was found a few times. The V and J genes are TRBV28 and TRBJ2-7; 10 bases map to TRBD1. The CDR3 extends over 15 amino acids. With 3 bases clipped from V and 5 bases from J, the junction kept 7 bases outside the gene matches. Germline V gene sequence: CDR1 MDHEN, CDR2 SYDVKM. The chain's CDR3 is CASSLGVGTGDEQYF. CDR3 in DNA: TGTGCCAGCAGTTTGGGGGTGGGGACAGGGGACGAGCAGTACTTC.

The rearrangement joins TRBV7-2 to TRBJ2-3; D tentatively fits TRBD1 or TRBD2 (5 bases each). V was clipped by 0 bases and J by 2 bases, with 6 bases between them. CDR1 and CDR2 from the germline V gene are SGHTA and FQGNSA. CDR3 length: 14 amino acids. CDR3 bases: TGTGCCAGCAGCTTAGCGGGGACCACAGATACGCAGTATTTT. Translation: CASSLAGTTDTQYF.

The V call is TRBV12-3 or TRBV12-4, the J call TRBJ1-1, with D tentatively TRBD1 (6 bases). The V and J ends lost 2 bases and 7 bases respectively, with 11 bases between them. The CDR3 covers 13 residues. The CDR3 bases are TGTGCCAGCAGTTTATTGGAGGACAGTGAAGCTTTCTTT. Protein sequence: CASSLLEDSEAFF.